The present TCR beta chain was sequenced within a study of a mutant IDH1 vaccine in newly diagnosed glioma. Background on the study: Patients were given eight vaccinations, scheduled in weeks 1, 3, 5, 7, 11, 15, 19 and 23. Earlier therapy was either radiotherapy, temozolomide, or both, and most got both.

Some clones are missing from TCRdb's copy, which holds only in-frame ones; the method was immunoSEQ multiplex PCR. The repertoire holds some 60,000 clones, with more than 75% as singletons. As regards this clone: Its antigen is unidentified.

Germline assignment: CDR1 KGHSH and CDR2 LQKENI. CDR3 length equals 15 residues. With 8 bases clipped from V and 3 bases from J, the junction kept 13 bases outside the gene matches. Time point here: week 23, last vaccination. Each dose delivered 300 ug of mutant IDH1 20-mer peptide subcutaneously with imiquimod. New WHO grade 3 or 4 astrocytomas that were IDH1-mutant and ATRX-lost occurred in the donors. The sequence was obtained from a man aged 35 to 55 with glioma. This chain uses TRBV18 with TRBJ2-7, with TRBD2 matching over 7 bases. The source material was PBMCs, sampled from a glioma patient whose treatment included an IDH1 peptide vaccine. The CDR3 sequence is CASQDQAGKDYEQYF. CDR3 sequence (DNA): TGTGCCAGCCAGGACCAAGCGGGAAAAGACTACGAGCAGTACTTC.